Detailed here is one T cell receptor (beta chain). The CDR3 has 13 amino acids. V lost 3 bases and J 7 bases, leaving 10 bases between the germline ends. CDR1 and CDR2 (germline): SNHLY, FYNNEI. In the original analysis: For nucleated cells, counts were estimated from reference gene primer amplification. Repertoires were generated with immunoSEQ multiplex PCR, while TCRdb's copy carries only in-frame clones and drops some. The DNA gave D and trimming, while V, J and clone size come from that table. The data contain tens of thousands of clones, roughly 80% of them singletons. These data come from a study of blood T cell repertoires in COVID-19. Study background: Material from acute and convalescent COVID-19 was sourced from the United States, Italy and Spain. The analysed material was cDNA or gDNA that came from T cells, B-cell-depleted T cells, or PBMCs.

Specimen: peripheral blood. This rearrangement joins TRBV2 to TRBJ2-1; the D gene is possibly TRBD2 (5 bases). This TCR derives from a man aged 60 to 75 with acute or convalescent COVID-19. CDR3 region: CASSESPGNEQFF. The CDR3 DNA follows: TGTGCCAGCAGTGAGTCTCCGGGAAATGAGCAGTTCTTC. The full variable domain, completed using reference TRBV2 and TRBJ2-1, is EPEVTQTPSHQVTQMGQEVILRCVPISNHLYFYWYRQILGQKVEFLVSFYNNEISEKSEIFDDQFSVERPDGSNFTLKIRSTKLEDSAMYFCASSESPGNEQFFGPGTRLTVL.